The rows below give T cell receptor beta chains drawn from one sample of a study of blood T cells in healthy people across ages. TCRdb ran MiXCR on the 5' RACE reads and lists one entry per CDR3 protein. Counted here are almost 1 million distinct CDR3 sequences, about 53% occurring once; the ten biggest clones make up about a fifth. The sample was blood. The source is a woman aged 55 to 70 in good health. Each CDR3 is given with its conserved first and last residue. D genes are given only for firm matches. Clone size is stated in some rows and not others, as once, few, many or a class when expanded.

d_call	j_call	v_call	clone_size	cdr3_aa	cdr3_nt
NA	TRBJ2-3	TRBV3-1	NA	CAGSQDMWVEGGTDTQYF	TGTGCCGGCAGCCAAGATATGTGGGTCGAAGGGGGCACAGATACGCAGTATTTT
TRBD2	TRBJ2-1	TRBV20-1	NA	CSLAGGPAYEQFF	TGCAGCCTAGCGGGAGGGCCGGCCTATGAGCAGTTCTTC
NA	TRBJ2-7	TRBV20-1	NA	CSAMGTFSYEQYF	TGCAGTGCTATGGGGACTTTTTCTTACGAGCAGTACTTC
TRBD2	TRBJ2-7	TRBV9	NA	CASSVGPLGSGNYEQYF	TGTGCCAGCAGCGTAGGACCCTTGGGTAGCGGGAACTACGAGCAGTACTTC
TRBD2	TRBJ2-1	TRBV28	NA	CASSLGGLAGVYNEQFF	TGTGCCAGCAGTTTAGGGGGACTAGCGGGGGTCTACAATGAGCAGTTCTTC
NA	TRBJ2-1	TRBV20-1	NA	CSANARSPNNEQFF	TGCAGTGCTAATGCCCGTTCCCCCAACAATGAGCAGTTCTTC
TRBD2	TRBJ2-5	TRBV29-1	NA	CSVDGTSGPPKYF	TGCAGCGTTGACGGGACTAGCGGCCCTCCAAAGTACTTC
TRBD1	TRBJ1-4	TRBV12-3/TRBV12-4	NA	CASSPGQGAASWSTLFF	TGTGCCAGCAGTCCGGGACAGGGGGCCGCTAGTTGGTCAACGCTGTTTTTT
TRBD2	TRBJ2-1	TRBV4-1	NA	CASSPGTSGGYEQFF	TGCGCCAGCAGCCCCGGGACTAGCGGGGGGTATGAGCAGTTCTTC
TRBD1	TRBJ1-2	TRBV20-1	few	CSAQTGDGGYGYTF	TGCAGTGCTCAGACAGGGGACGGTGGCTATGGCTACACCTTC
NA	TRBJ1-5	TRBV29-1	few	CSVQIGPNQPQHF	TGCAGCGTCCAAATTGGGCCTAATCAGCCCCAGCATTTT
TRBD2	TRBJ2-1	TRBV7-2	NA	CASSLSWTSYNEQFF	TGTGCCAGCAGCTTGAGCTGGACTAGCTACAATGAGCAGTTCTTC
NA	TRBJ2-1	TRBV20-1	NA	CSAGLGIARGDNEQFF	TGCAGTGCAGGGTTGGGAATCGCCCGAGGCGACAATGAGCAGTTCTTC
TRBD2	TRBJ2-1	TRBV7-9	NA	CASSLGDRLAEKGQFF	TGTGCCAGCAGCTTAGGGGACAGACTAGCGGAGAAGGGCCAGTTCTTC
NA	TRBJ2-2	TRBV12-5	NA	CASGLAPYPRAGELFF	TGTGCTAGTGGTTTGGCCCCGTACCCCCGGGCCGGGGAGCTGTTTTTT
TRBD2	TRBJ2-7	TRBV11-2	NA	CASSLDPSGRMGQYF	TGTGCCAGCAGCTTAGATCCTAGCGGGAGAATGGGGCAGTACTTC
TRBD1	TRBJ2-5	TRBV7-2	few	CASSLGPGTGGETQYF	TGTGCCAGCAGCTTAGGCCCCGGGACAGGTGGAGAGACCCAGTACTTC
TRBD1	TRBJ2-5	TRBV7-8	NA	CASSPVTGGYGETQYF	TGTGCCAGCAGCCCTGTTACAGGGGGCTACGGAGAGACCCAGTACTTC
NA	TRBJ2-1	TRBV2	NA	CASHRDSYNEQFF	TGTGCCAGTCACCGGGACTCCTACAATGAGCAGTTCTTC
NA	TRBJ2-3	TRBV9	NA	CASSAPPGEADTQYF	TGTGCCAGCAGCGCACCCCCGGGAGAGGCAGATACGCAGTATTTT
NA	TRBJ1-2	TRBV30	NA	CAWSKSGFGYTF	TGTGCCTGGAGTAAATCAGGGTTCGGCTACACCTTC
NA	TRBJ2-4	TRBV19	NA	CASSLQGSVAKNIQYF	TGTGCCAGTAGTCTACAGGGTTCGGTAGCCAAAAACATTCAGTACTTC
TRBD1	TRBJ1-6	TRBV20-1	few	CSARGATGESPLHF	TGCAGTGCTAGAGGGGCTACAGGGGAATCTCCCCTCCACTTT
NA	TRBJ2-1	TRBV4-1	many	CASSQAPYDNEQFF	TGCGCCAGCAGCCAAGCCCCCTATGACAATGAGCAGTTCTTC
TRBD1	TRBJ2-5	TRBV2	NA	CASSEHTAAGGQETQYF	TGTGCCAGCAGTGAACACACCGCGGCAGGGGGCCAAGAGACCCAGTACTTC
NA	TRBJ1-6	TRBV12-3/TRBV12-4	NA	CASSLGAAPLHF	TGTGCCAGCAGTTTAGGGGCAGCACCCCTCCACTTT
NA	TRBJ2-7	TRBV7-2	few	CASSLDPDSLYEQYF	TGTGCCAGCAGCTTAGACCCGGACTCACTCTACGAGCAGTACTTC
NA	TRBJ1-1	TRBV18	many	CASSPTGNTEAFF	TGTGCCAGCTCACCGACAGGTAACACTGAAGCTTTCTTT
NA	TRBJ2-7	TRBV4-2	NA	CASSQVWQLAYEQYF	TGTGCCAGCAGCCAAGTTTGGCAACTAGCCTACGAGCAGTACTTC